Listed below are T cell receptor beta chains from one sample, sequenced in a study of cytomegalovirus exposure and HLA in healthy donors. Sequencing used immunoSEQ multiplex PCR; TCRdb keeps in-frame clones, though not all of them. The sample shows around 150,000 clones, 70% to 85% of them seen only once. The sample was PBMCs. The receptor set was obtained from a man between 25 and 39 years old in good health and CMV-seropositive. Each CDR3 is given with its conserved first and last residue. A D gene is named only where the DNA matches it firmly. Clone size is not always given. Where it is, it says once, few, many or a class for expanded clones.

TRBV6-1	TRBJ1-5	13	NA	NA	CASTERRDQPQHF	TGTGCCAGCACCGAGAGGAGGGATCAGCCCCAGCATTTT
TRBV6-1	TRBJ2-7	15	NA	once	CASRFERTEYYEQYF	TGTGCCAGCAGATTCGAACGGACAGAATACTACGAGCAGTACTTC
TRBV11-2	TRBJ2-7	14	NA	NA	CASSQGPAGIEQYF	TGTGCCAGCAGCCAAGGACCCGCCGGGATCGAGCAGTACTTC
TRBV4-3	TRBJ2-5	18	TRBD2	NA	CASSQGPSGGLYQETQYF	TGCGCCAGCAGCCAAGGTCCCAGCGGGGGGCTGTACCAAGAGACCCAGTACTTC
TRBV7-9	TRBJ1-2	13	NA	NA	CASSGLDSEGYTF	TGTGCCAGCAGCGGACTGGACAGCGAGGGCTACACCTTC
TRBV5-6	TRBJ2-1	15	NA	NA	CASTSLTGRNNEQFF	TGTGCCAGCACATCTCTGACGGGGAGGAACAATGAGCAGTTCTTC
TRBV6-6	TRBJ2-4	13	NA	NA	CASRREGKNIQYF	TGTGCCAGCAGACGTGAGGGCAAAAACATTCAGTACTTC
TRBV4-3	TRBJ2-1	15	NA	NA	CASSQDLSEYNEQFF	TGCGCCAGCAGCCAAGATCTTTCGGAGTACAATGAGCAGTTCTTC
TRBV7-9	TRBJ2-7	13	NA	NA	CASSTRTDYEQYF	TGTGCCAGCAGCACAAGGACAGACTACGAGCAGTACTTC
TRBV4-1	TRBJ1-5	16	TRBD1	NA	CASSQEGTGVHQPQHF	TGCGCCAGCAGCCAAGAGGGGACAGGGGTTCATCAGCCCCAGCATTTT
TRBV10-3	TRBJ2-2	15	TRBD2	NA	CAISVQAGVTGELFF	TGTGCCATCAGTGTCCAAGCGGGAGTCACCGGGGAGCTGTTTTTT
TRBV5-1	TRBJ2-3	13	NA	NA	CASSNGGTDTQYF	TGCGCCAGCAGCAACGGAGGGACAGATACGCAGTATTTT
TRBV4-2	TRBJ1-2	15	TRBD1	NA	CASSQTGGGDYGYTF	TGTGCCAGCAGCCAAACAGGAGGGGGCGACTATGGCTACACCTTC
TRBV5-6	TRBJ2-6	18	TRBD2	NA	CASSPGTSGVGGANVLTF	TGTGCCAGCAGCCCCGGGACTAGCGGGGTCGGTGGGGCCAACGTCCTGACTTTC
TRBV5-6	TRBJ2-7	15	NA	NA	CASSFFIQGFYEQYF	TGTGCCAGCAGCTTTTTTATCCAGGGATTCTACGAGCAGTACTTC
TRBV7-3	TRBJ1-1	13	TRBD1	NA	CASSVQTGTEAFF	TGTGCCAGCAGCGTTCAGACAGGGACTGAAGCTTTCTTT
TRBV25-1	TRBJ1-3	15	TRBD1	NA	CASSDPGGSGNTIYF	TGTGCCAGCAGCGACCCAGGGGGCTCTGGAAACACCATATATTTT
TRBV4-3	TRBJ2-1	17	NA	NA	CASSQEGGPGSYNEQFF	TGCGCCAGCAGCCAAGAAGGGGGTCCGGGGTCCTACAATGAGCAGTTCTTC
TRBV7-2	TRBJ1-1	13	NA	NA	CASSPTAITRAFF	TGTGCCAGCAGCCCGACAGCAATTACGCGGGCTTTCTTT
TRBV6-1	TRBJ1-2	14	TRBD1	NA	CASSEHRGNYGYTF	TGTGCCAGCAGTGAACACAGGGGAAACTATGGCTACACCTTC
TRBV19	TRBJ2-1	14	TRBD1	NA	CASSIAGTANEQFF	TGTGCCAGTAGTATAGCCGGGACAGCGAATGAGCAGTTCTTC
TRBV30	TRBJ1-1	13	TRBD1	NA	CAGGQGVNTEAFF	TGTGCGGGCGGACAGGGGGTGAACACTGAAGCTTTCTTT
TRBV30	TRBJ2-7	12	NA	NA	CAWSVIGDEQYF	TGTGCCTGGAGTGTTATCGGGGACGAGCAGTACTTC
TRBV14	TRBJ1-1	14	NA	NA	CASSQVRGKTEAFF	TGTGCCAGCAGCCAAGTCAGGGGCAAAACTGAAGCTTTCTTT
TRBV7-6	TRBJ1-3	14	TRBD1	NA	CASSLGQGGNTIYF	TGTGCCAGCAGCTTAGGACAGGGCGGAAACACCATATATTTT
TRBV27	TRBJ2-5	13	NA	NA	CASSQPRGETQYF	TGTGCCAGCAGCCAACCACGGGGAGAGACCCAGTACTTC
TRBV11-3	TRBJ2-5	16	TRBD2	NA	CASSLGTSGTQETQYF	TGTGCCAGCAGCCTCGGGACTAGCGGGACACAAGAGACCCAGTACTTC
TRBV7-6	TRBJ1-4	13	NA	NA	CASSPTGNEKLFF	TGTGCCAGCAGCCCAACGGGGAATGAAAAACTGTTTTTT
TRBV7-8	TRBJ2-1	15	TRBD2	NA	CASSFWTSGNNEQFF	TGTGCCAGCAGCTTTTGGACTAGCGGGAACAATGAGCAGTTCTTC
TRBV29-1	TRBJ1-5	13	NA	NA	CSVAGGSNQPQHF	TGCAGCGTTGCGGGGGGAAGCAATCAGCCCCAGCATTTT